One and the same sample provided the 7 T cell receptor beta chains below, sequenced in a study of cytomegalovirus exposure and HLA in healthy donors. The PCR contained 60 Vbeta and 13 Jbeta primers. The repertoire was sequenced with immunoSEQ multiplex PCR; TCRdb's copy has only in-frame clones and lacks some. The sample shows roughly 120,000 clones, around 64% of them seen only once. The sample consisted of PBMCs. The receptor set was obtained from a woman in her 30s in good health and CMV-seronegative.

The J gene is TRBJ2-1, the V gene TRBV28, with 10 bases lining up with TRBD2. The V segment lost 3 bases and the J segment 2 bases; nucleotides outside the gene matches: 4. This CDR3 region has 16 residues. The germline CDR1 and CDR2 sequences are MDHEN and SYDVKM. The CDR3 loop reads CASSLVTSGAYNEQFF. In DNA, the CDR3 is TGTGCCAGCAGTTTGGTCACTAGCGGGGCCTACAATGAGCAGTTCTTC. The full variable domain, rest sourced from reference TRBV28 and TRBJ2-1, is DVKVTQSSRYLVKRTGEKVFLECVQDMDHENMFWYRQDPGLGLRLIYFSYDVKMKEKGDIPEGYSVSREKKERFSLILESASTNQTSMYLCASSLVTSGAYNEQFFGPGTRLTVL.

This chain uses TRBV7-2 with TRBJ1-2, with D tentatively TRBD1 (6 bases). The CDR3 has 14 residues. The V end was cut by 4 bases, the J end by 0 bases, with 9 bases between. Germline V gene sequence: CDR1 SGHTA, CDR2 FQGNSA. For the CDR3, the DNA is TGTGCCAGCAGCTCACCAGGGGCTAACTATGGCTACACCTTC. It specifies CASSSPGANYGYTF.

J is TRBJ2-1 and V is TRBV11-3; D is possibly TRBD1 (6 bases). The germline CDR1 and CDR2 sequences are SGHNT and YENEEA. Trimming took off 1 base at V and 7 bases at J, with 11 bases between the two ends. The CDR3 totals 14 residues. Here the CDR3 DNA reads TGTGCCAGCAGCTTAGTAGCAGGGGCTAATGAGCAGTTCTTC. This encodes CASSLVAGANEQFF.

V is TRBV9 and J is TRBJ2-1; no firm D call. The CDR3 has 15 residues. The germline V and J ends were trimmed by 2 bases and 7 bases, with 16 bases remaining between them. Germline assignment: CDR1 SGDLS and CDR2 YYNGEE. The CDR3 bases are TGTGCCAGCAGCGTTCCCGAGGCAGCTTGGAATGAGCAGTTCTTC. Its protein is CASSVPEAAWNEQFF. Supplemented by reference TRBV9 and TRBJ2-1, the full variable domain reads DSGVTQTPKHLITATGQRVTLRCSPRSGDLSVYWYQQSLDQGLQFLIQYYNGEERAKGNILERFSAQQFPDLHSELNLSSLELGDSALYFCASSVPEAAWNEQFFGPGTRLTVL.

This clone was observed a handful of times. The chain carries TRBV28 and TRBJ1-5, with D possibly TRBD1 on 6 matching bases. CDR3 length: 16 amino acids. The germline V gene has CDR1 MDHEN and CDR2 SYDVKM. V was pared by 9 bases and J by 6 bases, with 24 bases between. CDR3 DNA: TGTGCCAGTGTCTCACTAGCCGGGGGGGCCGTTCAGCCCCAGCATTTT. This sequence encodes CASVSLAGGAVQPQHF.

The chain is built from TRBV27 and TRBJ1-1; a weak D match, TRBD1 (5 bases). V was cut by 6 bases and J by 6 bases, with 26 bases left in between. Germline V gene lookup returns CDR1 MNHEY and CDR2 SMNVEV (reference sequence). This CDR3 has 17 residues. CDR3 DNA sequence: TGTGCCAGCAGGAAGACGCTCCCAGGGTCCCGGTTCCCTGAAGCTTTCTTT. Translated, it gives CASRKTLPGSRFPEAFF.

As regards this clone: In the same sample, other DNA sequences code for this CDR3. This sequence joins TRBV18 and TRBJ2-5; D gene unclear. Germline loops: CDR1 KGHSH, CDR2 LQKENI. The CDR3 totals 12 residues. Trimming pared 0 bases from V and 5 bases from J, leaving 4 bases between. The CDR3 loop reads CASSPPRETQYF. The CDR3, as DNA: TGTGCCAGCTCACCACCGCGGGAGACCCAGTACTTC.